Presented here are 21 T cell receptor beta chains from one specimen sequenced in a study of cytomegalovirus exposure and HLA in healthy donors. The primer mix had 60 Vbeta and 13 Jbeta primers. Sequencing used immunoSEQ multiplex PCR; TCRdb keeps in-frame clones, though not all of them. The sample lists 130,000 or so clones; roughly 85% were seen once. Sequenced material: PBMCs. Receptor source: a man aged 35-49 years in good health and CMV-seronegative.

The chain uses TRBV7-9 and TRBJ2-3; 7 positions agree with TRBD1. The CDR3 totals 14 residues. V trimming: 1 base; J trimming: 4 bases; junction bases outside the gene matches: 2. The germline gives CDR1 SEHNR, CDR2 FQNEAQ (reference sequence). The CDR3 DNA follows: TGTGCCAGCAGCTTAGGGACAGGATCAGATACGCAGTATTTT. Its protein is CASSLGTGSDTQYF.

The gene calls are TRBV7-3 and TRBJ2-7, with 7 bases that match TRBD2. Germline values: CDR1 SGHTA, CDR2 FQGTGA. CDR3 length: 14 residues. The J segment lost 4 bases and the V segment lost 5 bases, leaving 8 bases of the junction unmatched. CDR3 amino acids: CASSPRGGGYEQYF. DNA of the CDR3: TGTGCCAGCAGCCCCCGGGGCGGGGGATACGAGCAGTACTTC.

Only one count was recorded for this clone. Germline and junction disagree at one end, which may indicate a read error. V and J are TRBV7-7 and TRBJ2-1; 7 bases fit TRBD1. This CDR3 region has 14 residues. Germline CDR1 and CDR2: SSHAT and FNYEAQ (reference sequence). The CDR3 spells CASSLGTVLDEQFF. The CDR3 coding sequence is TGTGCTAGCAGCTTAGGGACAGTCTTGGATGAGCAGTTCTTC.

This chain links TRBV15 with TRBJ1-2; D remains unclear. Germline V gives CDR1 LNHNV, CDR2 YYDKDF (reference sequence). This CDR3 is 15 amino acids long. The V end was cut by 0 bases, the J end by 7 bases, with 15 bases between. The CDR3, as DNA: TGTGCCACCAGCAGAGAGCCCGAGAGAGGCGCTGGCTACACCTTC. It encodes CATSREPERGAGYTF. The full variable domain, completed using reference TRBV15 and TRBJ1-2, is DAMVIQNPRYQVTQFGKPVTLSCSQTLNHNVMYWYQQKSSQAPKLLFHYYDKDFNNEADTPDNFQSRRPNTSFCFLDIRSPGLGDTAMYLCATSREPERGAGYTFGSGTRLTVV.

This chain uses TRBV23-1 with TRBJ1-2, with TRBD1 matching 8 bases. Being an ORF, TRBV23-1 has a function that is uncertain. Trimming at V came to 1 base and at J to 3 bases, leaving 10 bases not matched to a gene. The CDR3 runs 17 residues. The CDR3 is CASSQFRTGPRDYGYTF. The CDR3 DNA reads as TGCGCCAGCAGTCAATTCCGGACAGGGCCCCGAGACTATGGCTACACCTTC.

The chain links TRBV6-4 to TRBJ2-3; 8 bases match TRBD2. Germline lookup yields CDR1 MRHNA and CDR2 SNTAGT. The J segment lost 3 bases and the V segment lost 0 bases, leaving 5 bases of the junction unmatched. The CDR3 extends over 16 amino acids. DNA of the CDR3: TGTGCCAGCAGTGACTCCGCCGCGGGGGGTACAGATACGCAGTATTTT. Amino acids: CASSDSAAGGTDTQYF.

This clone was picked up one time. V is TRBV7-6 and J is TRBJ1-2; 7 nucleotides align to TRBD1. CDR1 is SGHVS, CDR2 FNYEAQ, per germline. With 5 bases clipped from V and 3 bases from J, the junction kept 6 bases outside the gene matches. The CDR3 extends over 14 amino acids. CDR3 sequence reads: CASSPRTGDYGYTF. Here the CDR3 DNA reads TGTGCCAGCAGCCCACGGACAGGCGACTATGGCTACACCTTC.

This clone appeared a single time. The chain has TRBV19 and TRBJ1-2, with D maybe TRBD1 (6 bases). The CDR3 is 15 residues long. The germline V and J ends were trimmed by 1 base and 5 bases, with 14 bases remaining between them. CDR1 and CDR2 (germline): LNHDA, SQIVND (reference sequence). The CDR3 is CASSIGDNFLYGYTF. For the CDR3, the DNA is TGTGCCAGTAGTATAGGGGACAATTTCCTTTATGGCTACACCTTC. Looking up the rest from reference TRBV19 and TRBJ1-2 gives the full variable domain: DGGITQSPKYLFRKEGQNVTLSCEQNLNHDAMYWYRQDPGQGLRLIYYSQIVNDFQKGDIAEGYSVSREKKESFPLTVTSAQKNPTAFYLCASSIGDNFLYGYTFGSGTRLTVV.

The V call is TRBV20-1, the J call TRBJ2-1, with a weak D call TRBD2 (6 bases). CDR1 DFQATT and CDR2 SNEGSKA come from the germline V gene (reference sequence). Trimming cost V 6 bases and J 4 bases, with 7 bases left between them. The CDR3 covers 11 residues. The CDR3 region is CSARGYNEQFF. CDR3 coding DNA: TGCAGTGCACGGGGGTACAATGAGCAGTTCTTC.

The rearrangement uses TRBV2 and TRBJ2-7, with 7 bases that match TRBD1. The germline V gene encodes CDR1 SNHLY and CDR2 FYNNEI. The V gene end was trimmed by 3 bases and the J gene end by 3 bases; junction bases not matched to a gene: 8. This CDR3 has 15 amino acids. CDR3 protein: CASSDGTVTIYEQYF. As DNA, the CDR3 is TGTGCCAGCAGTGATGGGACAGTAACCATCTACGAGCAGTACTTC.

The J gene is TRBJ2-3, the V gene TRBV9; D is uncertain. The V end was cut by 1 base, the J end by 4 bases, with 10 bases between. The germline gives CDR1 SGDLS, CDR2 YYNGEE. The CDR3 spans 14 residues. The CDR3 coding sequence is TGTGCCAGCAGCGTAATAGTCAACGCAGATACGCAGTATTTT. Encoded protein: CASSVIVNADTQYF.

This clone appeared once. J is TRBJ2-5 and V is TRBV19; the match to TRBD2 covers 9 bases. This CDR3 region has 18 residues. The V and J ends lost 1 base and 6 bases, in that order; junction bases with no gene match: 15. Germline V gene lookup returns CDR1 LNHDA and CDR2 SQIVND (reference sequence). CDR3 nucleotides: TGTGCCAGTAGTATAGGGGGCTCTTCGCGGGAGGGCAGGAAGACCCAGTACTTC. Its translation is CASSIGGSSREGRKTQYF.

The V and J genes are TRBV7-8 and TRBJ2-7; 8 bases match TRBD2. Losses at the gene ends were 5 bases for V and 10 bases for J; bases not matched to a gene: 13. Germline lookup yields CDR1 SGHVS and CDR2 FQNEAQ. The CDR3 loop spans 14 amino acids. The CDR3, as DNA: TGTGCCAGCAGCCTCTGGACTAGCCATTACGTACAGTACTTC. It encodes CASSLWTSHYVQYF.

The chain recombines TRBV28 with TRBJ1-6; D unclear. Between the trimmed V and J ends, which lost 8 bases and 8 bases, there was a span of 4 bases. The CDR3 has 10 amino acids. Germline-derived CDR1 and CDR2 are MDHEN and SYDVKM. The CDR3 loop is CASGDSPLHF. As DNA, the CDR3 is TGTGCCAGCGGAGATTCACCCCTCCACTTT. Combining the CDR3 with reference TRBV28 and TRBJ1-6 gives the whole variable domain DVKVTQSSRYLVKRTGEKVFLECVQDMDHENMFWYRQDPGLGLRLIYFSYDVKMKEKGDIPEGYSVSREKKERFSLILESASTNQTSMYLCASGDSPLHFGNGTRLTVT.

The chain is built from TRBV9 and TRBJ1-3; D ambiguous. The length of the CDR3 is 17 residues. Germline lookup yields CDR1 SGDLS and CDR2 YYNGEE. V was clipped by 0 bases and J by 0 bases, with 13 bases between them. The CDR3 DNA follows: TGTGCCAGCAGCGTAGGCCCCTCCAGCGGCTCTGGAAACACCATATATTTT. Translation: CASSVGPSSGSGNTIYF. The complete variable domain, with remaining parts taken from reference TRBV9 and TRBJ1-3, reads DSGVTQTPKHLITATGQRVTLRCSPRSGDLSVYWYQQSLDQGLQFLIQYYNGEERAKGNILERFSAQQFPDLHSELNLSSLELGDSALYFCASSVGPSSGSGNTIYFGEGSWLTVV.

As DNA, the CDR3 is TGTGCCAGTAGTATCGGCGGTTTAGGGAACACTGAAGCTTTCTTT. It specifies CASSIGGLGNTEAFF. The rearrangement uses TRBV19 and TRBJ1-1, with D hard to call. CDR3 size: 15 residues. Trimming took 3 bases from V and 1 from J, leaving 12 bases between them. In germline, CDR1 is LNHDA, CDR2 SQIVND (reference sequence). The entire variable domain, with the rest obtained from reference TRBV19 and TRBJ1-1, is as follows: DGGITQSPKYLFRKEGQNVTLSCEQNLNHDAMYWYRQDPGQGLRLIYYSQIVNDFQKGDIAEGYSVSREKKESFPLTVTSAQKNPTAFYLCASSIGGLGNTEAFFGQGTRLTVV.

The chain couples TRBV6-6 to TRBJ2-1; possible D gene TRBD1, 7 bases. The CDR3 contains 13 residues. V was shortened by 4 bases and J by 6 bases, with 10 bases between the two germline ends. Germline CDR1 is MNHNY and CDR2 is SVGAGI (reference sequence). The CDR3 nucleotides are TGTGCCAGCAGTTCGCAGGGGGGCAATGAGCAGTTCTTC. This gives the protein CASSSQGGNEQFF.

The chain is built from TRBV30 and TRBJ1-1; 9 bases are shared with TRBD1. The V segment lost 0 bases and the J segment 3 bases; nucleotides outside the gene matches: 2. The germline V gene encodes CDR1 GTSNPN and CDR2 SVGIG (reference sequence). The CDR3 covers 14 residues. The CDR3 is CAWSVGTGYTEAFF. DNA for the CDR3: TGTGCCTGGAGTGTAGGGACAGGGTACACTGAAGCTTTCTTT.

The CDR3 DNA reads TGCGCCAGCAGCTTGGCCCCAGGCGTCCGTGAGCAGTACTTC. The encoded protein is CASSLAPGVREQYF. The chain carries TRBV5-1 and TRBJ2-7; D gene uncertain. Germline V CDR1 and CDR2: SGHRS, YFSETQ. V gave up 0 bases and J gave up 7 bases, with 14 bases separating them. The CDR3 consists of 14 residues. Full variable domain (remainder filled in from reference TRBV5-1 and TRBJ2-7): KAGVTQTPRYLIKTRGQQVTLSCSPISGHRSVSWYQQTPGQGLQFLFEYFSETQRNKGNFPGRFSGRQFSNSRSEMNVSTLELGDSALYLCASSLAPGVREQYFGPGTRLTVT.

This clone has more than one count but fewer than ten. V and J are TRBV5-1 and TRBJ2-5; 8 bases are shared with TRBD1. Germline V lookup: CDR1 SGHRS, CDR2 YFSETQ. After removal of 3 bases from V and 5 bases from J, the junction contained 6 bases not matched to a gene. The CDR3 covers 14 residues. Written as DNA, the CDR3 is TGCGCCAGCAGCTCGGACAGGGACGCGGAGACCCAGTACTTC. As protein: CASSSDRDAETQYF.

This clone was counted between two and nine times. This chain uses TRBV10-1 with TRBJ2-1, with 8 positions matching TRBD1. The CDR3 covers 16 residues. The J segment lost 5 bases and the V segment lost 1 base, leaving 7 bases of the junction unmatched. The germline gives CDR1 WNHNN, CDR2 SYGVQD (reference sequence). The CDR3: CASSEFQWTGHNEQFF. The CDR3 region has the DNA TGCGCCAGCAGTGAGTTCCAGTGGACAGGGCACAATGAGCAGTTCTTC.